This T cell receptor (beta chain) was documented in a study of PD-1 blockade in classical Hodgkin lymphoma. This clone has more than one count but fewer than ten. Sequencing was performed with immunoSEQ multiplex PCR; in TCRdb, only in-frame clones are kept and a portion is missing. The data show under 20,000 clones, 70% to 85% seen once. The CDR3 is made up of 12 amino acids. Trimming took off 2 bases at V and 4 bases at J, with 5 bases between the two ends. The germline CDR1 and CDR2 sequences are MNHEY and SMNVEV (reference sequence). Documented time point: cycle 4 day 1 (C4D1), after 6 weeks of nivolumab. Every one of the patients relapsed after autologous stem cell transplantation (brentuximab vedotin exposure was variable).

The sequence was obtained from a human donor with classical Hodgkin lymphoma. The sequences come from peripheral blood mononuclear cells (PBMCs), collected before the fourth cycle of nivolumab. This chain links TRBV27 with TRBJ1-2, with D possibly being TRBD1 (5 bases). This chain's CDR3 is CASSLQGYGYTF. The CDR3 DNA reads as TGTGCCAGCAGTTTACAGGGCTATGGCTACACCTTC.